A selection of T cell receptor beta chains follows, all from one sample in a study of CD8+CD57+ T cells in acquired aplastic anemia. TCRdb fed the reads into MiXCR, producing one record per CDR3 protein. The table lists approximately 200,000 distinct CDR3 sequences, roughly 56% of them singletons, with approximately 15% in the top ten. Input material: sorted CD4+, CD8+, or CD8+CD57+ T cells (not recorded which) from PBMCs. The origin of the receptors is a human donor in good health, serving as a control. The CDR3 runs from the conserved cysteine through the conserved F or W. The order of the fields is V gene, clone size, J gene, D gene, CDR3 DNA, CDR3 protein. D genes are given only for firm matches. Clone size is shown for a subset of rows, as once, few, many or a class of expanded clone.

TRBV7-3	NA	TRBJ2-1	TRBD1	TGTGCTAGTGGTTTGCAGGGACAGGGGAGTGAGCAGTTCTTC	CASGLQGQGSEQFF
TRBV7-8	NA	TRBJ1-6	TRBD1	TGTGCCAGCAGCCCTAGGACAGGGCCAAATAATTCACCCCTCCACTTT	CASSPRTGPNNSPLHF
TRBV25-1	NA	TRBJ2-2	NA	TGTGCCAGCAGTTTATTCGGCGCGAACACCGGGGGGCTGTTTTTT	CASSLFGANTGGLFF
TRBV2	NA	TRBJ1-2	NA	TGTGCCAGCAGGGGCAGGGGTAAGCTCTCTGGCTACACCTTC	CASRGRGKLSGYTF
TRBV2	NA	TRBJ2-3	NA	TGTGCCAGCAGATTCGACAGGAGCACAGATACGCAGTATTTT	CASRFDRSTDTQYF
TRBV2	many	TRBJ2-5	NA	TGTGCCAGCAGGGGGGAGGAGACCCAGTACTTC	CASRGEETQYF
TRBV9	NA	TRBJ2-7	NA	TGTGCCAGCAGCGCAGGGGGGGCCTACGAGCAGTACTTC	CASSAGGAYEQYF
TRBV5-4	NA	TRBJ2-7	TRBD2	TGTGCCAGCAGTGTAGCGGGGCCCATCTACGAGCAGTACTTC	CASSVAGPIYEQYF
TRBV12-3/TRBV12-4	NA	TRBJ1-1	NA	TGTGCCAGCAGTTTGAGTGGTGAAGCTTTCTTT	CASSLSGEAFF
TRBV29-1	many	TRBJ2-3	NA	TGCAGCGTTGGGGGGGTCGGCACAGATACGCAGTATTTT	CSVGGVGTDTQYF
TRBV2	NA	TRBJ2-7	NA	TGTGCCAGCGGCCGAGGGGCCCTCTACGAGCAGTACTTC	CASGRGALYEQYF
TRBV12-3/TRBV12-4	few	TRBJ1-6	NA	TGTGCCAGCAGTCTCCAAGCCGGGGGCTATTCACCCCTCCACTTT	CASSLQAGGYSPLHF
TRBV6-5	many	TRBJ1-5	NA	TGTGCCAGCAGAGCCCTAGGGGAGGGAAGCAATCAGCCCCAGCATTTT	CASRALGEGSNQPQHF
TRBV7-9	NA	TRBJ2-3	TRBD2	TGTGCCAGCAGCCACGGGCTAGCGGGAGTGGGAGATACGCAGTATTTT	CASSHGLAGVGDTQYF
TRBV6-2/TRBV6-3	many	TRBJ1-2	TRBD1	TGTGCCAGCAGCCGGAGACAGGGGGCTTACTATGGCTACACCTTC	CASSRRQGAYYGYTF
TRBV5-1	many	TRBJ1-5	NA	TGCGCCAGCAGCTCGGGAGATAGCAATCAGCCCCAGCATTTT	CASSSGDSNQPQHF
TRBV29-1	NA	TRBJ2-5	NA	TGCAGCGTTGATACAGGGGAGGCCCAGTACTTC	CSVDTGEAQYF
TRBV5-1	NA	TRBJ2-7	TRBD1	TGCGCCAGCAGCACAGGCGCTCAGGGGGCCTACGAGCAGTACTTC	CASSTGAQGAYEQYF
TRBV6-1	many	TRBJ1-2	NA	TGTGCCAGCAGTGAAGAGACCCGGGGCTACACCTTC	CASSEETRGYTF
TRBV5-5	many	TRBJ1-1	NA	TGTGCCAGCAGCTTGGAACAGACTAGGAACACTGAAGCTTTCTTT	CASSLEQTRNTEAFF
TRBV20-1	NA	TRBJ1-2	NA	TGCAGCGGCACGAGGGGGAGGGAGGGAAGCTATGGCTACACCTTC	CSGTRGREGSYGYTF
TRBV5-1	many	TRBJ2-7	TRBD2	TGCGCCAGCAGCCGGACTAGCGGGGGGGTCCTTTCCTACGAGCAGTACTTC	CASSRTSGGVLSYEQYF
TRBV5-6	NA	TRBJ2-5	NA	TGTGCCAGCAGCTTGGGGACTACCCCGTACCAAGAGACCCAGTACTTC	CASSLGTTPYQETQYF
TRBV6-7	many	TRBJ2-7	TRBD1	TGTGCCAGCAGTTATGGGGACAGGGGGGACTACGAGCAGTACTTC	CASSYGDRGDYEQYF
TRBV19	NA	TRBJ1-1	NA	TGTGCCAGTAGGACTAAGGGGAGGGGTACCATGAACACTGAAGCTTTCTTT	CASRTKGRGTMNTEAFF
TRBV7-2	once	TRBJ1-6	NA	TGTGCCAGCAGCTTATCAGGGGTGCCACCCCTCCACTTT	CASSLSGVPPLHF
TRBV7-3	NA	TRBJ1-1	NA	TGTGCCAGCTCTTCAGAAGGGGGTAAAAGGCCCCGATTT	CASSSEGGKRPRF
TRBV12-3/TRBV12-4	many	TRBJ1-6	TRBD1	TGTGCCAGCAGGATAGGGGACAGGGCTAATTCACCCCTCCACTTT	CASRIGDRANSPLHF
TRBV7-3	NA	TRBJ2-2	NA	TGTGCCAGCAGCCCACACGCGAACACCGGGGAGCTGTTTTTT	CASSPHANTGELFF
TRBV7-2	many	TRBJ2-5	TRBD1	TGTGCCAGCACCTTACAGGGGGCGCGAGAGACCCAGTACTTC	CASTLQGARETQYF
TRBV2	NA	TRBJ1-5	NA	TGTGCCAGCAGGGCAGGGGCAGGGGAGGGTCAGCCCCAGCATTTT	CASRAGAGEGQPQHF
TRBV20-1	once	TRBJ2-2	TRBD1	TGCAGTGCTAGAGGTGCCGGACAGGGGGCGCGCACCGGGGAGCTGTTTTTC	CSARGAGQGARTGELFF
TRBV12-3/TRBV12-4	NA	TRBJ2-5	TRBD1	TGTGCCAGCAGTCAACAGGGACAGGGTAAAGAGACCCAGTACTTC	CASSQQGQGKETQYF
TRBV20-1	NA	TRBJ2-7	NA	TGCAGCGCTAGTACATCAGACTCATACTCCTACGAGCAGTACTTC	CSASTSDSYSYEQYF
TRBV20-1	NA	TRBJ1-6	TRBD1	TGCAGCCGAGCGGGACTCCGGGACAGTCCTAATTCACCCCTCCACTTT	CSRAGLRDSPNSPLHF
TRBV7-8	many	TRBJ2-7	NA	TGTGCCAGCAGCCCGACCCTATACGAGCAGTACTTC	CASSPTLYEQYF
TRBV7-2	NA	TRBJ1-6	TRBD1	TGTGCCAGCACTTTCCGGGGTACAGGGGCCAGTTCACCCCTCCACTTT	CASTFRGTGASSPLHF
TRBV5-1	NA	TRBJ1-4	NA	TGCGCCAGCAGCCTCAACCCAGGGGTTCCCGAAAAACTGTTTTTT	CASSLNPGVPEKLFF
TRBV11-2	many	TRBJ2-1	TRBD2	TGTGCCAGCAGCCCCCAAGCGGGGGCATTACGGCAGTTCTTC	CASSPQAGALRQFF
TRBV19	NA	TRBJ1-5	NA	TGTGCCAGTAGCTTAGACCATAGCAATCAGCCCCAGCATTTT	CASSLDHSNQPQHF
TRBV7-2	NA	TRBJ1-1	TRBD1	TGTGCCAGCAGCTCAGAAGGGACAGGGTTTGAAGCTTTCTTT	CASSSEGTGFEAFF
TRBV29-1	NA	TRBJ1-5	TRBD1	TGCAGCGTTGGGGGGACAGGGTTACAGCCCCAGCATTTT	CSVGGTGLQPQHF
TRBV2	NA	TRBJ1-3	TRBD1	TGTGCCAGAAGACAGGGGAACACCATATATTTT	CARRQGNTIYF
TRBV5-1	many	TRBJ1-1	NA	TGCGCCAGCAGCTTGGTCCCGGGACGGACTGAAGCTTTCTTT	CASSLVPGRTEAFF
TRBV24-1	many	TRBJ1-5	NA	TGTGCCACCAGTGACCCGGGCGAGCCCCAGCATTTT	CATSDPGEPQHF
TRBV19	once	TRBJ2-3	TRBD1	TGCGCCAGTAGTATCAGGGGGTCCACAGATACGCAGTATTTT	CASSIRGSTDTQYF
TRBV25-1	NA	TRBJ1-6	NA	TGTGCCAGCAGTGAGGTCCGGGACACACCACCCCTCCACTTT	CASSEVRDTPPLHF
TRBV5-1	many	TRBJ2-1	NA	TGCGCCAGCAGCTTGGGGATGGGTCAGTCGACCTCCTACAATGAGCAGTTCTTC	CASSLGMGQSTSYNEQFF
TRBV25-1	few	TRBJ1-1	NA	TGTGCCAGCAGTGAATTCAGGTCGAACACTGAAGCTTTCTTT	CASSEFRSNTEAFF